The source of this TCR beta chain is a study of regulatory T cells in long-lasting Graves disease. About the research overall: Graves' cases, newly diagnosed, had used antithyroid drugs under 3 months.

V shed 8 bases and J 4 bases; nucleotides not matched to a gene: 7. This CDR3 comprises 13 residues. CDR1 and CDR2 from the germline V gene are MNHEY and SMNVEV (reference sequence). Specified time point: newly diagnosed GD, antithyroid drugs for less than 3 months. The authors made the TCR library using RNA they extracted from PBMCs. The collection involved drawing roughly 9.1 milliliters of peripheral blood into EDTA tubes. Arm-PCR of CDR3 regions and iRepertoire HTBI primers were the basis on which TCR beta libraries were built. TCRdb re-analysed the multiplex PCR reads in MiXCR, keeping a single row per CDR3 protein. This repertoire shows about 540,000 distinct CDR3 sequences, approximately 13% found once; its top ten account for roughly 9.7%. These data were likewise used in another study, on T cells in Graves' hyperthyroidism and ophthalmopathy. As that study records: TCR CDR3 regions were first amplified by RT-PCR with HTBI primers.

The sample consisted of peripheral blood mononuclear cells (PBMCs), taken at new diagnosis, from a patient treated with antithyroid drugs. The V and J genes are TRBV27 and TRBJ2-7; 8 bases agree with TRBD1. This clonotype was obtained from a man aged 25-45 years with Graves disease. CDR3 sequence (DNA): TGTGCCAGCTCAGGGGGCGCTTTATACGAGCAGTACTTC. Protein product: CASSGGALYEQYF.